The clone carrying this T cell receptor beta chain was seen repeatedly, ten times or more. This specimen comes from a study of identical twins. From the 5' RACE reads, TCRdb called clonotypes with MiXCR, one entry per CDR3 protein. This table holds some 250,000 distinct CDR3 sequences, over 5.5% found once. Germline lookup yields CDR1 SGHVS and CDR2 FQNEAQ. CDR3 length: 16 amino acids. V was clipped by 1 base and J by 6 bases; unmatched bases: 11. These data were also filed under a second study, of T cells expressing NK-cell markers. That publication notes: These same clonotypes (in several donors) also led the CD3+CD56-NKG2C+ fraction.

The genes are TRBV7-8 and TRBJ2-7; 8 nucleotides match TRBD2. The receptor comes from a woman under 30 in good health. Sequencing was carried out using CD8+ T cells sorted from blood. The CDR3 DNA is TGTGCCAGCAGCTTAGGTGCGAGCGGGAGTCTCTCCGAGCAGTACTTC. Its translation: CASSLGASGSLSEQYF.